The text below deals with one T cell receptor (beta chain). Its antigen is undetermined. Investigators sorted PBMCs to obtain both CD4+ and CD8+ T cells. Extraction and reverse transcription of RNA yielded cDNA as the sequencing template. Clones were sequenced by immunoSEQ multiplex PCR, and TCRdb holds only the in-frame ones, with some missing. The sample yields some 150,000 clones, about 60% seen once. The source of the sample is a study of CD8+ T cells in alopecia areata. CDR1 and CDR2 from the germline V gene are SGHRS and YFSETQ. The CDR3 extends over 11 amino acids. Trimming cost V 4 bases and J 6 bases, with 5 bases left between them. Study observations and caveats: Elevated clonality characterized lesional scalp relative to normal scalp, particularly in alopecia totalis/universalis.

The chain employs TRBV5-1 and TRBJ2-1; D uncertain. This sample comprised CD4+ T cells sorted from blood, obtained at week 0. The clonotype was recovered from a human donor with alopecia areata. The DNA of the CDR3 is TGCGCCAGCAGCCCCGGCAATGAGCAGTTCTTC. Encoded protein: CASSPGNEQFF.